This T cell receptor (beta chain) was sequenced for a study of blood T cells in healthy people across ages. Study observations and caveats: When one million T cells were used, diversity estimates were thought to be underestimates. Per million T cells, the diversity of TCR beta decreased roughly linearly as age advanced.

Per sample, a minimum of 6 million PBMCs were isolated. Total RNA amounts of at least 5 micrograms were extracted per sample. The second PCR ran roughly 6 to 11 cycles with a sample-barcoded 5' primer and J-beta primers. TCRdb fed the 5' RACE reads into MiXCR, producing one record per CDR3 protein. In the table there are some 920,000 distinct CDR3 sequences, 51% of which are singletons. CDR3 length: 18 amino acids. From germline, CDR1 is SGHKS and CDR2 YYEKEE (reference sequence). Trimming cost V 4 bases and J 0 bases; bases outside gene matches: 16. As for this clonotype: Its antigen is not known.

Input material: blood. The V call is TRBV5-5, the J call TRBJ2-7; TRBD2 agrees at 7 bases. The receptor was derived from a woman aged 60-75 years in good health. CDR3 residues: CASSPWGSGKPNSYEQYF. The CDR3 coding sequence is TGTGCCAGCAGCCCTTGGGGCAGCGGGAAACCCAACTCCTACGAGCAGTACTTC. The whole variable domain, filled in from reference TRBV5-5 and TRBJ2-7, reads DAGVTQSPTHLIKTRGQQVTLRCSPISGHKSVSWYQQVLGQGPQFIFQYYEKEERGRGNFPDRFSARQFPNYSSELNVNALLLGDSALYLCASSPWGSGKPNSYEQYFGPGTRLTVT.